This T cell receptor (beta chain) was observed in a study of cytomegalovirus exposure and HLA in healthy donors. Broader study findings: Most subjects had HLA-A and HLA-B alleles reportedly predicted accurately by TCR beta sequences. A further, later analysis showed that HLA-associated TCR beta chains (compared with equally common others) were more clonally expanded. The classifier reportedly diagnosed cytomegalovirus status with high sensitivity and specificity. In vitro, three CMV-associated chains proved specific for CMV antigens.

Primers for the PCR totalled 60 Vbeta and 13 Jbeta. Profiling relied on immunoSEQ multiplex PCR, and the TCRdb table lists in-frame clones only, not all of them. The sample shows around 150,000 clones, approximately 71% of them seen only once. About this clone: Its antigen is currently unknown.

The source is a woman aged 40 to 50 in good health and CMV-seropositive. Sequencing was carried out using PBMCs.

The CDR3 sequence is CASSASVGPGGETQYF. DNA for the CDR3: TGTGCCAGCAGTGCCTCAGTCGGGCCAGGCGGGGAGACCCAGTACTTC. The J gene is TRBJ2-5, the V gene TRBV2; a weak D match, TRBD2 (5 bases). Trimming stripped 4 bases from V and 5 bases from J, with 20 bases between. This CDR3 has 16 residues. CDR1 SNHLY and CDR2 FYNNEI come from the germline V gene. The variable domain in full, with the rest retrieved from reference TRBV2 and TRBJ2-5, is EPEVTQTPSHQVTQMGQEVILRCVPISNHLYFYWYRQILGQKVEFLVSFYNNEISEKSEIFDDQFSVERPDGSNFTLKIRSTKLEDSAMYFCASSASVGPGGETQYFGPGTRLLVL.